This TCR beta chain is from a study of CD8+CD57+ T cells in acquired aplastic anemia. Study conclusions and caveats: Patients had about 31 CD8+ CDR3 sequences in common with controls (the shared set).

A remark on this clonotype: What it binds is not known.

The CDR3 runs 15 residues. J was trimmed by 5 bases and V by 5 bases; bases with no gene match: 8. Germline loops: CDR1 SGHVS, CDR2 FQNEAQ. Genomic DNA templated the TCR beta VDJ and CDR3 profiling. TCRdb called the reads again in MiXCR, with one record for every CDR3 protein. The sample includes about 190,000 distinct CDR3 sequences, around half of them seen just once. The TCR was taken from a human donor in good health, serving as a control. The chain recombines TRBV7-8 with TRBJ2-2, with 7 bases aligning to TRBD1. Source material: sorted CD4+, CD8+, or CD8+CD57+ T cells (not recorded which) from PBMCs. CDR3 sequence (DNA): TGTGCCAGCAGCACAGGGACAGAGTTAACCGGGGAGCTGTTTTTT. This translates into CASSTGTELTGELFF.